Here is one T cell receptor beta chain with its context. Profiled with immunoSEQ multiplex PCR; TCRdb holds only in-frame clones, not every one. The repertoire includes some 100,000 clones, just over 85% of them detected once, and 9.5% to 13% sits in the top ten. This entry is derived from a study of T cell responses to AZD1222 COVID-19 vaccine. V trimming: 4 bases; J trimming: 7 bases; junction bases outside the gene matches: 12. The CDR3 spans 17 residues. The chain is built from TRBV6-7 and TRBJ1-6; 8 bases align to TRBD1. TRBV6-7 is known as an ORF, though its function is uncertain. The sequencing here drew on peripheral blood, taken on day 0 of AZD1222 vaccination. The origin of this receptor is an adult in good health. For the CDR3, the DNA is TGTGCCAGCAGTTTACGGCAGGGGGCTACGAGGAATTCACCCCTCCACTTT. This translates into CASSLRQGATRNSPLHF.